The entry below gives a single T cell receptor beta chain sequence along with its context. Its antigen is currently unknown. It was around 100 million PBMCs that unsorted samples used for genomic DNA. These data come from a study of shared clonotypes between healthy human individuals. On the study more broadly: The study enrolled a couple of women and a few men aged 18 to 49.

Study-wide points: Only blood underwent sampling, and tissue repertoires likely differ.

Each PCR replicate run on unsorted PBMC took in around 300 ng DNA, about 29,000 T cell genomes. Generated by immunoSEQ multiplex PCR, the TCRdb table keeps only in-frame clones and is missing some. The sample comprises 450,000 to 500,000 clones, more than 65% of which are singletons, and about 12% rests with the top ten. The TCR originated in a middle-aged woman in good health. Some clones in this sample may be carry-over from other donors' samples. The sample comprised PBMCs.

The CDR3 bases are TGCGCCAGCAGCCAAGATCGGTTGGGGGGGACCGGGGAGCTGTTTTTT. This translates into CASSQDRLGGTGELFF. The chain links TRBV4-1 to TRBJ2-2, with 7 bases aligning to TRBD2. V was clipped by 0 bases and J by 5 bases; unmatched bases: 6. The CDR3 is made up of 16 amino acids. CDR1 MGHRA and CDR2 YSYEKL come from the germline V gene.